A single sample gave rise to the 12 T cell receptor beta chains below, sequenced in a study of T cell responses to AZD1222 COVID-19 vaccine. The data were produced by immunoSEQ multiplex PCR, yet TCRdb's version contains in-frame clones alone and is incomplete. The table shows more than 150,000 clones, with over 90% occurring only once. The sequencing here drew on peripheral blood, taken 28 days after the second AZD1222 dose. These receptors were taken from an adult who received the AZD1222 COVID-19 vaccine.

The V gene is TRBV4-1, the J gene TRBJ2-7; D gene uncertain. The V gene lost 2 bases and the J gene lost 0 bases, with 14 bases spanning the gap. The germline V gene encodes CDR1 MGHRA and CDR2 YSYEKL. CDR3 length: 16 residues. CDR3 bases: TGCGCCAGCAGCCAAACTCCAGGCACCTCCTCCTACGAGCAGTACTTC. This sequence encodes CASSQTPGTSSYEQYF.

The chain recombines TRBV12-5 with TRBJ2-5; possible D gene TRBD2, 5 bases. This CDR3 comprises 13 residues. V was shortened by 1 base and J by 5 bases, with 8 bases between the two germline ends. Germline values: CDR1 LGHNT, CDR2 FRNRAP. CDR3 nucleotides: TGTGCTAGTGGTTTGGGAGGGTCGGAGACCCAGTACTTC. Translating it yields CASGLGGSETQYF.

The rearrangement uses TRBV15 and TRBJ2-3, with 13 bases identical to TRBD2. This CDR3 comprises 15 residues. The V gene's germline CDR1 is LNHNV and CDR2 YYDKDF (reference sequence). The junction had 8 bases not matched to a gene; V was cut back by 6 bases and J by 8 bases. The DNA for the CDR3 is TGTGCCACCAGTGGACTAGCGGGGGCCCAGGGTACGCAGTATTTT. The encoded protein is CATSGLAGAQGTQYF.

Here the CDR3 reads CASSLVQEETQYF. CDR3 coding DNA: TGCGCCAGCAGCTTGGTGCAGGAAGAGACCCAGTACTTC. V and J are TRBV5-1 and TRBJ2-5; D is ambiguous. The CDR3 length is 13 residues. The germline V gene encodes CDR1 SGHRS and CDR2 YFSETQ. V lost 0 bases and J 3 bases, leaving 6 bases between the germline ends.

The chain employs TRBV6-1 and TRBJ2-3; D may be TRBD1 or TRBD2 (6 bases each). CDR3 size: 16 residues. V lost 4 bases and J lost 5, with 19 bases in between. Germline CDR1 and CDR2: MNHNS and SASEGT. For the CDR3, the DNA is TGTGCCAGCAGTGCCCGACATAGCGGAGGGGGAGATACGCAGTATTTT. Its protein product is CASSARHSGGGDTQYF.

CDR3 DNA: TGTGCCTCCAAGGGGGTGGGCCAATACAATGAGCAGTTCTTC. Protein sequence: CASKGVGQYNEQFF. The J gene is TRBJ2-1, the V gene TRBV7-9; a possible D gene is TRBD1 (6 bases). Trimming shortened V by 11 bases and J by 4 bases, and 18 bases separated the two germline ends. The germline V gene has CDR1 SEHNR and CDR2 FQNEAQ (reference sequence). This CDR3 spans 14 amino acids.

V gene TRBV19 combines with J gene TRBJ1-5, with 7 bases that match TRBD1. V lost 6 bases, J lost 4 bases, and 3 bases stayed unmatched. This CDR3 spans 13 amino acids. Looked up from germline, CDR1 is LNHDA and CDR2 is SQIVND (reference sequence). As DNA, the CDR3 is TGTGCCAGTAGCCCGGGACAGAATCAGCCCCAGCATTTT. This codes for CASSPGQNQPQHF.

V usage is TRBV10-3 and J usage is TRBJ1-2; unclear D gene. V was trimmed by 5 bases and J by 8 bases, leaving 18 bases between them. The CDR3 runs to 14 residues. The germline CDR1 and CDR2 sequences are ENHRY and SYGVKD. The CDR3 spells CAISPFPGLGGYTF. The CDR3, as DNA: TGTGCCATCAGTCCCTTCCCCGGACTTGGGGGCTACACCTTC.

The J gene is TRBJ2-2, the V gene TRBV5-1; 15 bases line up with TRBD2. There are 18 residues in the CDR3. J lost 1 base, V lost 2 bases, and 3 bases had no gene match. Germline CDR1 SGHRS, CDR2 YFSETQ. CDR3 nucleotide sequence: TGCGCCAGCAGCTTTGGGACTAGCGGGGGGATGAACACCGGGGAGCTGTTTTTT. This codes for CASSFGTSGGMNTGELFF.

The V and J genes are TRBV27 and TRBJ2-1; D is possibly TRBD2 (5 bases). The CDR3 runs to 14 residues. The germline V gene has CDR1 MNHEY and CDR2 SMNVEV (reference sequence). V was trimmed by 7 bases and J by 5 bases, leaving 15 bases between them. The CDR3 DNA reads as TGTGCCAGCACCCCTCGGGCGGGTAACAATGAGCAGTTCTTC. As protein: CASTPRAGNNEQFF.

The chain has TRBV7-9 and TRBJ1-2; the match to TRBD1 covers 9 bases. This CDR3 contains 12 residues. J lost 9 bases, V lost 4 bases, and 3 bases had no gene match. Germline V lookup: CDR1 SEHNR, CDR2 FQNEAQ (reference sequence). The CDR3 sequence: CASSSGQGSYTF. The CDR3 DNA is TGTGCCAGCAGCTCGGGACAGGGAAGCTACACCTTC.

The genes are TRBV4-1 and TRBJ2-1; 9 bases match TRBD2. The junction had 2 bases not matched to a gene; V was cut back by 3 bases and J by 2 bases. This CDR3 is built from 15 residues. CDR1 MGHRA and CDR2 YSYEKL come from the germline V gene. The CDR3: CASSQLAGTYNEQFF. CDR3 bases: TGCGCCAGCAGCCAGCTAGCGGGGACCTACAATGAGCAGTTCTTC.